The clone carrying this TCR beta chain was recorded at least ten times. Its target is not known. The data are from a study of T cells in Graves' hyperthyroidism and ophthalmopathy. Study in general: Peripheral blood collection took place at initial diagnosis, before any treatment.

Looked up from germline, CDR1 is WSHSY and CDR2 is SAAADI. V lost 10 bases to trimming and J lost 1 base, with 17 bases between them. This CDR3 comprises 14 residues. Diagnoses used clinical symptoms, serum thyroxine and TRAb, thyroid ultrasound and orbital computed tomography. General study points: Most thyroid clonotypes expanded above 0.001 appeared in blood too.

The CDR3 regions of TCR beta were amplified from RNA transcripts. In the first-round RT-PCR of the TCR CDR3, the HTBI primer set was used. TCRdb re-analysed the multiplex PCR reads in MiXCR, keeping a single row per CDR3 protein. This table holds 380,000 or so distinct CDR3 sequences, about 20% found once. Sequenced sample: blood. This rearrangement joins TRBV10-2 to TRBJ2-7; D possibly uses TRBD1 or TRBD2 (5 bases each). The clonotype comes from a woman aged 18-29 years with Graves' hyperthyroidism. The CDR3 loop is CATSRTSGSYEQYF. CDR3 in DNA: TGCGCCACCAGCAGGACATCGGGGTCCTACGAGCAGTACTTC.